The 9 T cell receptor beta chains below all came from one sample that was sequenced in a study of cytomegalovirus exposure and HLA in healthy donors. It was with 60 Vbeta and 13 Jbeta primers that the PCR ran. This table comes from immunoSEQ multiplex PCR, and its TCRdb copy is limited to in-frame clones, with some not included. Altogether fewer than 200,000 clones are present, about 68% being singletons, with the ten largest covering over 1.1%. Sequenced: PBMCs. These receptors were obtained from a man between 18 and 29 years old in good health and CMV-seronegative.

The chain couples TRBV4-1 to TRBJ1-4; 8 nucleotides line up with TRBD1. V lost 1 base, J lost 7 bases, and 2 bases stayed unmatched. This CDR3 is 14 amino acids long. The germline V gene has CDR1 MGHRA and CDR2 YSYEKL. CDR3 residues: CASSQAGGSEKLFF. In nucleotides, the CDR3 is TGCGCCAGCAGCCAAGCAGGGGGCTCTGAAAAACTGTTTTTT.

J is TRBJ2-7 and V is TRBV5-4; D possibly corresponds to TRBD1 (6 bases). The CDR3 sequence is 19 residues long. Trimming took off 5 bases at V and 5 bases at J, with 32 bases between the two ends. Germline V gives CDR1 SGHNT, CDR2 YYREEE (reference sequence). CDR3 in DNA: TGTGCCAGCAGTCTCATACAGGGAAGGGGCTTAGTAGGCCGCCACGAGCAGTACTTC. This encodes CASSLIQGRGLVGRHEQYF.

This clone is a singleton in its sample. This sequence joins TRBV7-9 and TRBJ2-7; TRBD2 matches 12 bases. Germline values: CDR1 SEHNR, CDR2 FQNEAQ (reference sequence). The CDR3 is made up of 18 amino acids. The V segment lost 2 bases and the J segment 0 bases; nucleotides outside the gene matches: 8. The DNA for the CDR3 is TGTGCCAGCAGCTTACTGACTAGCGGGAGCGCAAGCTCCTACGAGCAGTACTTC. This codes for CASSLLTSGSASSYEQYF.

This clone was observed a handful of times. This chain connects TRBV5-1 to TRBJ2-7; a weak D match, TRBD1 (5 bases). V lost 0 bases and J lost 1, with 11 bases in between. The CDR3 totals 15 residues. Germline CDR1 SGHRS, CDR2 YFSETQ. The CDR3 protein is CASSLAPDRSYEQYF. In DNA form, the CDR3 reads TGCGCCAGCAGCTTGGCCCCCGACAGATCCTACGAGCAGTACTTC.

The rearrangement uses TRBV30 and TRBJ2-3; 13 nucleotides line up with TRBD2. The CDR3 is 14 amino acids. Per germline, CDR1 GTSNPN and CDR2 SVGIG (reference sequence). After removal of 3 bases from V and 4 bases from J, the junction contained 1 base not matched to a gene. The CDR3 sequence: CAWSTSGRADTQYF. Here the CDR3 DNA reads TGTGCCTGGAGCACTAGCGGGAGGGCAGATACGCAGTATTTT.

CDR3: CASSPTSGGGNEQFF. The CDR3 DNA reads as TGTGCCAGCAGCCCGACTAGCGGGGGGGGTAATGAGCAGTTCTTC. This chain connects TRBV7-9 to TRBJ2-1; 14 nucleotides align to TRBD2. The germline V gene encodes CDR1 SEHNR and CDR2 FQNEAQ (reference sequence). V lost 5 bases to trimming and J lost 7 bases; unmatched junction nucleotides: 4. The CDR3 has 15 amino acids.

This clone was found once. The chain joins TRBV19 to TRBJ2-3, with TRBD2 matching 9 bases. The CDR3 has 15 residues. The V gene's germline CDR1 is LNHDA and CDR2 SQIVND (reference sequence). V trimming: 6 bases; J trimming: 0 bases; junction bases outside the gene matches: 4. The CDR3 here is CASRGLAGSTDTQYF. The CDR3 coding sequence is TGTGCCAGTAGGGGGCTAGCGGGAAGCACAGATACGCAGTATTTT.

Only a few counts were recorded for this clone. The rearrangement joins TRBV29-1 to TRBJ2-7; 10 bases align to TRBD2. The J segment lost 5 bases and the V segment lost 6 bases, leaving 7 bases of the junction unmatched. Germline loops: CDR1 SQVTM, CDR2 ANQGSEA. The CDR3 length is 13 residues. The CDR3 protein is CSVELAGPNEQYF. The DNA for the CDR3 is TGCAGCGTGGAACTAGCGGGACCCAACGAGCAGTACTTC.

The V and J genes are TRBV12-5 and TRBJ2-2; 12 bases are a match to TRBD2. Germline loops: CDR1 LGHNT, CDR2 FRNRAP. V dropped 1 base and J dropped 7; count of bases not matched to a gene: 4. This CDR3 spans 16 amino acids. The CDR3 loop reads CASGLGLAGAGGELFF. As DNA, the CDR3 is TGTGCTAGTGGTTTGGGACTAGCGGGAGCGGGCGGGGAGCTGTTTTTT.